One sample yielded the 32 T cell receptor beta chains listed below, sequenced in a study of CXCR3-negative and CXCR3-positive naive CD8 T cells. Whole-study findings and limits: CXCR3-positive naive cells carried more hydrophobic TRB CDR3s than CXCR3-negative ones.

These receptors' targets are unknown. Each TRB cDNA library was prepared by 5' RACE (with UMI labels). From the 5' RACE reads, TCRdb lists one entry per CDR3 protein and no DNA. Its clone listing holds some 150,000 distinct CDR3 sequences. Sequenced material: naive CXCR3+ CD8+ T cells from blood. The subset: CD45RO-CCR7+CD27+CD95- naive CD8+ T cells expressing CXCR3 (TNR3+). These receptors came from a human donor in good health. Some clones in this sample may be carry-over from other donors' samples.

The rearrangement uses TRBV20-1 and TRBJ2-7. Germline CDR1 DFQATT, CDR2 SNEGSKA (reference sequence). The CDR3 consists of 13 residues. CDR3 sequence: CSATLRQVYEQYF.

The chain recombines TRBV7-9 with TRBJ2-4. CDR1 and CDR2 from the germline V gene are SEHNR and FQNEAQ (reference sequence). This CDR3 region has 12 residues. CDR3: CASSADVPIQYF.

This sequence joins TRBV29-1 and TRBJ1-4. Germline CDR1 SQVTM, CDR2 ANQGSEA. CDR3 size: 13 residues. The CDR3 is CSARTAYNEKLFF.

The chain uses TRBV4-1 and TRBJ1-5. Germline V gene lookup returns CDR1 MGHRA and CDR2 YSYEKL. The CDR3 covers 17 residues. This chain's CDR3 is CASSQEGGAYGNQPQHF.

The rearrangement uses TRBV28 and TRBJ2-7. CDR1 is MDHEN, CDR2 SYDVKM, per germline. This CDR3 contains 16 residues. This chain's CDR3 is CASSLWVGGGSYEQYF.

The V gene is TRBV12-3 or TRBV12-4, the J gene TRBJ2-7; TCRdb's assignment of TRBD2 cannot be checked, as there is no DNA. The CDR3 runs to 17 residues. CDR3 region: CASSRPLSGGPPYEQYF.

J is TRBJ2-5 and V is TRBV7-6; the TCRdb D gene call, TRBD1, has no DNA to confirm it. Germline V lookup: CDR1 SGHVS, CDR2 FNYEAQ. The CDR3 has 13 amino acids. CDR3 protein: CASSLGGWETQYF.

The chain is built from TRBV7-2 and TRBJ1-1; the TRBD1 assignment by TCRdb is unverifiable without DNA. Germline assignment: CDR1 SGHTA and CDR2 FQGNSA. The CDR3 is 15 residues long. The CDR3 loop reads CASSDRDRGYTEAFF.

The chain uses TRBV29-1 and TRBJ1-2. The germline CDR1 and CDR2 sequences are SQVTM and ANQGSEA. There are 13 residues in the CDR3. The CDR3 here is CSVERQGSEGYTF.

The genes are TRBV12-3 or TRBV12-4 and TRBJ1-2; TCRdb calls TRBD1, which cannot be checked without DNA. CDR3 size: 12 residues. The CDR3 sequence is CASSGDWGGYTF.

The V and J genes are TRBV20-1 and TRBJ2-1; the TRBD2 assignment by TCRdb is unverifiable without DNA. The germline CDR1 and CDR2 sequences are DFQATT and SNEGSKA (reference sequence). CDR3 length equals 16 residues. This CDR3 is CSAIGLAGAPYNEQFF.

The chain combines TRBV12-3 or TRBV12-4 with TRBJ2-5; the TRBD2 assignment by TCRdb is unverifiable without DNA. There are 14 residues in the CDR3. Here the CDR3 reads CASSLQAGEETQYF.

The rearrangement joins TRBV9 to TRBJ2-6. The CDR3 contains 14 residues. CDR1 is SGDLS and CDR2 is YYNGEE in the germline V gene. This chain's CDR3 is CASSPVDGANVLTF.

This chain joins TRBV29-1 and TRBJ2-7. Germline CDR1 reads SQVTM; CDR2 reads ANQGSEA. The length of the CDR3 is 13 residues. The CDR3: CSVEAAKTYEQYF.

V gene TRBV12-3 or TRBV12-4 combines with J gene TRBJ2-5; TCRdb names TRBD2, which stays unverified in the absence of DNA. This CDR3 is 15 amino acids long. CDR3 residues: CASSALAGLSETQYF.

The CDR3 loop reads CSATGTSANTGELFF. The chain recombines TRBV20-1 with TRBJ2-2; TCRdb lists TRBD2, though no DNA is available to test this call. Germline CDR1 DFQATT, CDR2 SNEGSKA (reference sequence). The CDR3 is made up of 15 amino acids.

CDR3 in amino acids: CATSRVTGTYGYTF. The chain combines TRBV15 with TRBJ1-2; lacking DNA, the TRBD1 call made by TCRdb goes unchecked. Per the germline V gene, CDR1 is LNHNV and CDR2 is YYDKDF (reference sequence). This CDR3 contains 14 residues.

The chain recombines TRBV28 with TRBJ2-7; TCRdb indicates TRBD1, and absent DNA this call remains unverified. The CDR3 spans 14 residues. CDR1 and CDR2 (germline): MDHEN, SYDVKM. The CDR3 region is CASTPWNPNYEQYF.

The chain employs TRBV27 and TRBJ2-7; TCRdb returns TRBD1, unconfirmable since there is no DNA. The germline V gene encodes CDR1 MNHEY and CDR2 SMNVEV (reference sequence). This CDR3 spans 15 amino acids. The CDR3 spells CASRDGQGQAFEQYF.

The gene calls are TRBV29-1 and TRBJ1-4; TCRdb lists TRBD1, though no DNA is available to test this call. Germline V gives CDR1 SQVTM, CDR2 ANQGSEA. The length of the CDR3 is 14 residues. CDR3 protein: CSVVSLQGGEKLFF.

The chain recombines TRBV12-3 or TRBV12-4 with TRBJ1-2. The CDR3 has 11 amino acids. CDR3: CASSSNYGYTF.

CDR3 residues: CASRLAETYEQYF. This sequence joins TRBV27 and TRBJ2-7; the D call from TCRdb, TRBD2, cannot be confirmed without DNA. The V gene's germline CDR1 is MNHEY and CDR2 SMNVEV (reference sequence). The CDR3 totals 13 residues.

The rearrangement links TRBV19 to TRBJ2-1; TCRdb's D call, TRBD2, is unchecked because there is no DNA. This CDR3 is 16 amino acids long. Germline V CDR1 and CDR2: LNHDA, SQIVND (reference sequence). CDR3 amino acids: CASSIVGGLVNNEQFF.

The chain recombines TRBV7-3 with TRBJ2-3; TCRdb indicates TRBD2, and absent DNA this call remains unverified. Germline V gene sequence: CDR1 SGHTA, CDR2 FQGTGA. CDR3 size: 17 residues. The CDR3 sequence is CASSLEDFSLIADTQYF.

This chain joins TRBV2 and TRBJ2-1. Germline V gene sequence: CDR1 SNHLY, CDR2 FYNNEI. The CDR3 runs 14 residues. CDR3 sequence reads: CASSAHQAYNEQFF. Drawing the rest from reference TRBV2 and TRBJ2-1, the complete variable domain is EPEVTQTPSHQVTQMGQEVILRCVPISNHLYFYWYRQILGQKVEFLVSFYNNEISEKSEIFDDQFSVERPDGSNFTLKIRSTKLEDSAMYFCASSAHQAYNEQFFGPGTRLTVL.

The rearrangement uses TRBV12-3 or TRBV12-4 and TRBJ2-5; no DNA is available, so the TRBD2 call from TCRdb remains unchecked. This CDR3 has 16 residues. The CDR3 protein is CASSQSGLIAQETQYF.

The V and J genes are TRBV10-2 and TRBJ2-7; the D call of TRBD1 rests on TCRdb alone, since no DNA is present to check it. This CDR3 has 16 amino acids. The germline CDR1 and CDR2 sequences are WSHSY and SAAADI. CDR3 loop: CASSELPGQGGYEQYF.

V usage is TRBV20-1 and J usage is TRBJ2-1; lacking DNA, the TRBD2 call made by TCRdb goes unchecked. CDR1 DFQATT and CDR2 SNEGSKA come from the germline V gene (reference sequence). The CDR3 consists of 16 residues. The CDR3: CSARDRERHEGNEQFF.

The chain joins TRBV5-8 to TRBJ1-5. Germline values: CDR1 SGHTS, CDR2 YDEGEE. The CDR3 runs 15 residues. CDR3 region: CASSFRLVSNQPQHF.

This chain's CDR3 is CASSHLLIEQYF. The V call is TRBV14, the J call TRBJ2-7. This CDR3 spans 12 amino acids. Germline loops: CDR1 SGHDN, CDR2 FVKESK.

J is TRBJ1-1 and V is TRBV27; the D call from TCRdb, TRBD1, cannot be confirmed without DNA. Germline CDR1 MNHEY, CDR2 SMNVEV (reference sequence). The CDR3 totals 17 residues. This chain's CDR3 is CASSSTTGAPLDTEAFF.

The chain employs TRBV14 and TRBJ2-7; TCRdb calls TRBD1, which cannot be checked without DNA. The CDR3 extends over 14 amino acids. Germline V lookup: CDR1 SGHDN, CDR2 FVKESK. The CDR3 loop reads CASSQLQGSYEQYF. Full variable domain (missing parts from reference TRBV14 and TRBJ2-7): EAGVTQFPSHSVIEKGQTVTLRCDPISGHDNLYWYRRVMGKEIKFLLHFVKESKQDESGMPNNRFLAERTGGTYSTLKVQPAELEDSGVYFCASSQLQGSYEQYFGPGTRLTVT.